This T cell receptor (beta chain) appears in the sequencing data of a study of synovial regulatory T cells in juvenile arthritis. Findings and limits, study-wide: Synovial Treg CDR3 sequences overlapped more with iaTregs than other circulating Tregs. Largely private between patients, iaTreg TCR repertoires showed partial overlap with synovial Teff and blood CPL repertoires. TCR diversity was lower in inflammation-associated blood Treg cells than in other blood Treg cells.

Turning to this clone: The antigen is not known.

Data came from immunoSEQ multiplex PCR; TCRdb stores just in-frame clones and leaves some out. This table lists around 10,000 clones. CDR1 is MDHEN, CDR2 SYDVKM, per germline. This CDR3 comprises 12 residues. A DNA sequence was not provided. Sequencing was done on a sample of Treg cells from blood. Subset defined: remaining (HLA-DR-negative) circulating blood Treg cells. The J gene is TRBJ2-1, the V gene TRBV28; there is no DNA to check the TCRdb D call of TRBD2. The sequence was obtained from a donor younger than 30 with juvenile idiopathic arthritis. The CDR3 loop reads CASSRTSHEQFF.